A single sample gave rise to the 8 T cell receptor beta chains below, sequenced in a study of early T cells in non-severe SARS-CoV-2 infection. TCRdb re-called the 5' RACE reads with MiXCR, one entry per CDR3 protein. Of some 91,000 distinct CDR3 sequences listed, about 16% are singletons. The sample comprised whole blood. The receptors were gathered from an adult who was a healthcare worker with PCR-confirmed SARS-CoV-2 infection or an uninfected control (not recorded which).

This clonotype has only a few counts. This CDR3 is CASSQAGEQYF. The CDR3 bases are TGTGCCAGCAGCCAAGCCGGCGAGCAGTACTTC. The rearrangement uses TRBV3-1 and TRBJ2-7; unclear D gene. The V gene lost 1 base and the J gene lost 6 bases, with 4 bases spanning the gap. Germline V gene data show CDR1 as LGHDT and CDR2 as YNNKEL (reference sequence). The CDR3 is 11 residues long.

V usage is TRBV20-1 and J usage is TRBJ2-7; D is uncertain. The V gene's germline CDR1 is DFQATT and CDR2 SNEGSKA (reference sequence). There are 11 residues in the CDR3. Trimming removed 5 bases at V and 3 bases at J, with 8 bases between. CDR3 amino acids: CSAGSFYEQYF. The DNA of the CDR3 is TGCAGTGCTGGATCCTTCTACGAGCAGTACTTC.

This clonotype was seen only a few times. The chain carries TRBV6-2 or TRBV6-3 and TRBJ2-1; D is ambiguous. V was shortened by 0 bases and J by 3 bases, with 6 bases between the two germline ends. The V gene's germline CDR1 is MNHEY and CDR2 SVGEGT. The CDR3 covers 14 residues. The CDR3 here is CASSYSFVYNEQFF. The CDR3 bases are TGTGCCAGCAGTTACTCGTTTGTCTACAATGAGCAGTTCTTC.

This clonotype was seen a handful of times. CDR3 sequence reads: CASSQVQNPAYNEQFF. The CDR3 DNA sequence: TGCGCCAGCAGCCAAGTCCAAAACCCGGCTTACAATGAGCAGTTCTTC. The J gene is TRBJ2-1, the V gene TRBV4-1, with D unresolved. Trimming shortened V by 1 base and J by 4 bases, and 14 bases separated the two germline ends. The CDR3 is made up of 16 amino acids. CDR1 and CDR2 (germline): MGHRA, YSYEKL.

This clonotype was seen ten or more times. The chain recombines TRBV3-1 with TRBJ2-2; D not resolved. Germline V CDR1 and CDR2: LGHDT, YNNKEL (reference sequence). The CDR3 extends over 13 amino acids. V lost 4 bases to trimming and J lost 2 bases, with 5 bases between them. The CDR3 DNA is TGTGCCAGCAGCCGATTAAACACCGGGGAGCTGTTTTTT. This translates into CASSRLNTGELFF.

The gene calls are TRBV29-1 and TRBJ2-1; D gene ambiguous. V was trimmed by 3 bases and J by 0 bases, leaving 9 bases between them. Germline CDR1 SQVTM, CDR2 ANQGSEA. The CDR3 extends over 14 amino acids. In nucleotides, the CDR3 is TGCAGCGTTGATTTAGAGAGCTCCTACAATGAGCAGTTCTTC. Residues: CSVDLESSYNEQFF.

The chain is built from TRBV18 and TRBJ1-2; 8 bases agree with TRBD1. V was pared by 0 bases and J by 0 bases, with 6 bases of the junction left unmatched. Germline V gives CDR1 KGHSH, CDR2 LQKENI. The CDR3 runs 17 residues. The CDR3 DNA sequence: TGTGCCAGCTCACCACCGTGGGAGACAGGGGCTAACTATGGCTACACCTTC. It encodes CASSPPWETGANYGYTF.

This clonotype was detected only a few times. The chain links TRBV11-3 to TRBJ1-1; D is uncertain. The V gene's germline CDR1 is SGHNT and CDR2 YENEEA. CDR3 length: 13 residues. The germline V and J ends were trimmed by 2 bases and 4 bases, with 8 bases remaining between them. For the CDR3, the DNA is TGTGCCAGCAGCTTAAGATATCGCACTGAAGCTTTCTTT. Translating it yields CASSLRYRTEAFF.